These 24 T cell receptor beta chains were sequenced from one sample in a study of blood T cell repertoires in COVID-19. Generated by immunoSEQ multiplex PCR, the TCRdb table keeps only in-frame clones and is missing some. The table shows 20,000 to 25,000 clones, with less than 75% occurring only once. Sequencing input: peripheral blood. Source of these receptors: a human donor in a cohort sampled during active or convalescent COVID-19.

This clone was counted a few times. This chain joins TRBV27 and TRBJ2-1, with 7 bases fitting TRBD2. Germline CDR1 MNHEY, CDR2 SMNVEV (reference sequence). The CDR3 runs to 15 residues. J was trimmed by 10 bases and V by 1 base; bases with no gene match: 10. The CDR3 is CASSLLREPPLEQFF. Here the CDR3 DNA reads TGTGCCAGCAGTTTATTGCGGGAGCCCCCTTTAGAGCAGTTCTTC.

The J gene is TRBJ1-6, the V gene TRBV23-1; 10 bases agree with TRBD1. TRBV23-1 is labeled an ORF, and its function is uncertain. The CDR3 is 20 amino acids. After removal of 2 bases from V and 7 bases from J, the junction contained 17 bases not matched to a gene. This CDR3 is CASSQAVTGGASGRNSPLHF. CDR3 DNA sequence: TGCGCCAGCAGTCAAGCGGTGACAGGGGGCGCATCAGGTAGGAATTCACCCCTCCACTTT.

This clone was detected once. This rearrangement joins TRBV11-3 to TRBJ1-4, with a tentative D call TRBD1 (6 bases). Trimming pared 11 bases from V and 6 bases from J, leaving 19 bases between. Germline CDR1 and CDR2: SGHNT and YENEEA. CDR3 size: 14 residues. The CDR3 coding sequence is TGTGCCCATGCGATGGGCGGGGGCCATGAAAAACTGTTTTTT. Translated, it gives CAHAMGGGHEKLFF.

This chain uses TRBV18 with TRBJ2-1, with TRBD1 as a possible D gene (5 bases). Trimming left V 1 base short and J 3 bases short, with 10 bases between. CDR1 and CDR2 from the germline V gene are KGHSH and LQKENI. The CDR3 runs 15 residues. The CDR3 loop is CASSPQGINYNEQFF. The CDR3 bases are TGTGCCAGCTCACCACAGGGGATCAACTACAATGAGCAGTTCTTC.

The chain is built from TRBV9 and TRBJ2-6; unclear D gene. V was pared by 1 base and J by 4 bases, with 6 bases between. CDR3 length: 14 amino acids. CDR1 and CDR2 (germline): SGDLS, YYNGEE. CDR3 coding DNA: TGTGCCAGCAGCGTAAACACCGGGGCCAACGTCCTGACTTTC. This sequence encodes CASSVNTGANVLTF.

V and J are TRBV6-1 and TRBJ1-1; a possible D gene is TRBD1 (6 bases). CDR1 and CDR2 from the germline V gene are MNHNS and SASEGT. The CDR3 sequence is 14 residues long. With 1 base removed from V and 6 bases from J, the gap between germline ends came to 12 bases. CDR3 in amino acids: CASSEGIRTAEAFF. The CDR3 DNA sequence: TGTGCCAGCAGTGAAGGAATACGGACAGCTGAAGCTTTCTTT.

The CDR3 spells CASSQPRGAGVYNEQFF. DNA of the CDR3: TGTGCCAGCAGCCAACCCCGTGGGGCGGGAGTCTACAATGAGCAGTTCTTC. The genes are TRBV7-9 and TRBJ2-1; 7 bases are shared with TRBD2. The CDR3 contains 17 residues. V lost 5 bases to trimming and J lost 3 bases; unmatched junction nucleotides: 13. Germline values: CDR1 SEHNR, CDR2 FQNEAQ (reference sequence).

The V gene is TRBV4-1, the J gene TRBJ2-7; 7 nucleotides agree with TRBD2. V dropped 1 base and J dropped 3; count of bases not matched to a gene: 12. The CDR3 spans 17 residues. Germline lookup yields CDR1 MGHRA and CDR2 YSYEKL. The CDR3 protein is CASSQGAGRRIRYEQYF. CDR3 nucleotide sequence: TGCGCCAGCAGCCAAGGGGCCGGGAGGAGGATACGCTACGAGCAGTACTTC.

The chain uses TRBV27 and TRBJ1-1, with D perhaps TRBD1 (5 bases). V lost 6 bases to trimming and J lost 1 base, with 12 bases between them. Germline loops: CDR1 MNHEY, CDR2 SMNVEV (reference sequence). The CDR3 spans 14 residues. CDR3 protein: CASRSNRRNTEAFF. CDR3 DNA: TGTGCCAGCAGGTCGAACAGGAGGAACACTGAAGCTTTCTTT.

The chain combines TRBV6-5 with TRBJ2-2; D ambiguous. The V end lost 7 bases, the J end lost 7 bases, and 7 bases lay between the germline ends. Germline CDR1 reads MNHEY; CDR2 reads SVGAGI. The CDR3 spans 11 residues. CDR3 bases: TGTGCCAGCATCAAGAGCGGGGAGCTGTTTTTT. Encoded protein: CASIKSGELFF.

The rearrangement uses TRBV6-1 and TRBJ1-1, with 7 bases that match TRBD1. The CDR3 is 14 residues long. The V gene's germline CDR1 is MNHNS and CDR2 SASEGT. V lost 3 bases, J lost 0 bases, and 1 base stayed unmatched. In DNA form, the CDR3 reads TGTGCCAGCAGTGACGGACAGGTGAACACTGAAGCTTTCTTT. Translation: CASSDGQVNTEAFF.

V usage is TRBV5-1 and J usage is TRBJ2-1; 13 bases agree with TRBD2. From germline, CDR1 is SGHRS and CDR2 YFSETQ. Germline trimming cut 5 bases from V and 7 bases from J; bases unmatched to any gene: 6. The CDR3 has 15 residues. In nucleotides, the CDR3 is TGCGCCAGCAGACTAGCGGGGGGGCTTGGAAATGAGCAGTTCTTC. This codes for CASRLAGGLGNEQFF.

V is TRBV6-2 or TRBV6-3 and J is TRBJ2-1, with 9 bases lining up with TRBD1. The CDR3 loop spans 14 amino acids. With V trimmed by 2 bases and J by 16 bases, 12 bases remained unmatched. In germline, CDR1 is MNHEY, CDR2 SVGEGT. For the CDR3, the DNA is TGTGCCAGCAGTTACGTGACCCGGGACAGGGTGTTTTTCTTC. Translated: CASSYVTRDRVFFF.

This CDR3 reads CASSQVGAAGKGGYTF. CDR3 nucleotides: TGCGCCAGCAGCCAAGTAGGAGCTGCGGGAAAAGGAGGCTACACCTTC. The chain has TRBV4-1 and TRBJ1-2, with D unresolved. The CDR3 consists of 16 residues. The V end lost 1 base, the J end lost 8 bases, and 20 bases lay between the germline ends. Germline CDR1 and CDR2: MGHRA and YSYEKL.

By share of the sample, this clone is medium-sized (0.01 to 0.1%). The chain recombines TRBV5-1 with TRBJ2-2; a weak D match, TRBD2 (5 bases). Germline CDR1 SGHRS, CDR2 YFSETQ. The V gene lost 0 bases and the J gene lost 6 bases, with 9 bases spanning the gap. This CDR3 is built from 14 residues. In DNA, the CDR3 is TGCGCCAGCAGCTTGGGACTACCGGCCGGGGAGCTGTTTTTT. Encoded protein: CASSLGLPAGELFF.

A few counts support this clone. The rearrangement links TRBV5-1 to TRBJ1-4, with TRBD1 as a possible D gene (5 bases). The CDR3 loop spans 14 amino acids. V lost 3 bases, J lost 6 bases, and 12 bases lay in between. Germline CDR1 SGHRS, CDR2 YFSETQ. The CDR3 region is CASSSGRADEKLFF. CDR3 DNA: TGCGCCAGCAGCTCAGGCAGGGCAGATGAAAAACTGTTTTTT.

This clone came up a few times. The V and J genes are TRBV6-6 and TRBJ1-5, with D perhaps TRBD1 (5 bases). In germline, CDR1 is MNHNY, CDR2 SVGAGI (reference sequence). Trimming took 4 bases from V and 1 from J, leaving 14 bases between them. The CDR3 has 16 amino acids. CDR3 sequence reads: CASSSTSGLSNQPQHF. The DNA for the CDR3 is TGTGCCAGCAGTTCAACATCAGGGTTGAGCAATCAGCCCCAGCATTTT.

The chain combines TRBV5-1 with TRBJ2-6, with 9 bases fitting TRBD1. The CDR3 is 17 amino acids. The germline V gene has CDR1 SGHRS and CDR2 YFSETQ. Trimming removed 0 bases from V and 1 base from J; junction bases left unmatched: 2. The CDR3 sequence is CASSLGQGVSGANVLTF. The CDR3 bases are TGCGCCAGCAGCTTGGGACAGGGGGTATCTGGGGCCAACGTCCTGACTTTC.

This chain joins TRBV19 and TRBJ2-2; 7 bases map to TRBD2. Germline V gene sequence: CDR1 LNHDA, CDR2 SQIVND (reference sequence). This CDR3 spans 14 amino acids. The V gene end was trimmed by 10 bases and the J gene end by 3 bases; junction bases not matched to a gene: 8. CDR3 protein: CATTLAGDTGELFF. The CDR3 bases are TGTGCCACCACTTTAGCGGGCGACACCGGGGAGCTGTTTTTT.

The rearrangement uses TRBV7-2 and TRBJ2-7; D call uncertain. The CDR3 consists of 14 residues. V was cut by 5 bases and J by 4 bases, with 15 bases left in between. Germline CDR1 SGHTA, CDR2 FQGNSA. For the CDR3, the DNA is TGTGCCAGCAGCCCCCATGTGGGCTTTTACGAGCAGTACTTC. Translating it yields CASSPHVGFYEQYF.

The rearrangement joins TRBV27 to TRBJ1-1, with D perhaps TRBD1 (5 bases). The germline CDR1 and CDR2 sequences are MNHEY and SMNVEV (reference sequence). With 1 base removed from V and 7 bases from J, the gap between germline ends came to 13 bases. There are 14 residues in the CDR3. CDR3 in amino acids: CASSLFGTGSEAFF. In nucleotides, the CDR3 is TGTGCCAGCAGTTTATTCGGGACTGGGAGTGAAGCTTTCTTT.

The chain couples TRBV5-6 to TRBJ1-2, with TRBD1 identical over 7 bases. The V gene's germline CDR1 is SGHDT and CDR2 YYEEEE. V was clipped by 4 bases and J by 3 bases; unmatched bases: 15. This CDR3 is built from 17 residues. In DNA, the CDR3 is TGTGCCAGCAGCCCAGTAAGGCTTGGGGACAGAGACTATGGCTACACCTTC. It codes for CASSPVRLGDRDYGYTF.

A few counts support this clone. This chain uses TRBV7-2 with TRBJ2-2; D possibly corresponds to TRBD2 (6 bases). Germline loops: CDR1 SGHTA, CDR2 FQGNSA. The germline V and J ends were trimmed by 9 bases and 1 base, with 9 bases remaining between them. The CDR3 totals 13 residues. The CDR3 reads CARGEVNTGELFF. In nucleotides, the CDR3 is TGTGCCAGAGGGGAGGTGAACACCGGGGAGCTGTTTTTT. The whole variable domain, remainder taken from reference TRBV7-2 and TRBJ2-2, is GAGVSQSPSNKVTEKGKDVELRCDPISGHTALYWYRQSLGQGLEFLIYFQGNSAPDKSGLPSDRFSAERTGGSVSTLTIQRTQQEDSAVYLCARGEVNTGELFFGEGSRLTVL.

The chain uses TRBV10-3 and TRBJ2-3; 8 bases match TRBD2. The junction had 6 bases not matched to a gene; V was cut back by 10 bases and J by 0 bases. Per germline, CDR1 ENHRY and CDR2 SYGVKD. The CDR3 sequence is 14 residues long. Here the CDR3 reads CATIRGGSTDTQYF. The CDR3 DNA is TGTGCCACAATCCGGGGGGGTAGCACAGATACGCAGTATTTT.